This T cell receptor beta chain was identified during a study of cytomegalovirus exposure and HLA in healthy donors. Comments on this clone: Its cognate antigen is unknown.

The assay was immunoSEQ multiplex PCR, and TCRdb's table has in-frame clones only and misses some. Of about 44,000 clones in the sample, 90% to 95% were seen once. Germline V gives CDR1 SGHTA, CDR2 FQGNSA. With V trimmed by 5 bases and J by 4 bases, 4 bases remained unmatched. The CDR3 is 14 residues long. Study observations and caveats: In vitro work confirmed that a few CMV-associated chains recognize CMV antigens.

The TCR sequence derives from a woman aged 18-29 years in good health and CMV-seronegative. The material sequenced was PBMCs. The chain has TRBV7-2 and TRBJ1-1, with 10 bases matching TRBD1. In nucleotides, the CDR3 is TGTGCCAGCAGCCCGAGGACAGGGGGCACTGAAGCTTTCTTT. This sequence encodes CASSPRTGGTEAFF.